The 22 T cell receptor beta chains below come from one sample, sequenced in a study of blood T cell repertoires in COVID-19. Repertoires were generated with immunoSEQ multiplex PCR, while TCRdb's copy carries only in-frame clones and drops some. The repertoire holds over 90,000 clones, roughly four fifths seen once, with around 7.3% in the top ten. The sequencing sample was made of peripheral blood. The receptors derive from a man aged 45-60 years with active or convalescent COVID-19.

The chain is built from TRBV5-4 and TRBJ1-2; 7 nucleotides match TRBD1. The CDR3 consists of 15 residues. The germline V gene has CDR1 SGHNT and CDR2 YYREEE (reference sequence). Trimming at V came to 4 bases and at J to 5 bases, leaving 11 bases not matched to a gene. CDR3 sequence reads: CASSPGTEVHYGYTF. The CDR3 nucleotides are TGTGCCAGCAGCCCCGGGACAGAGGTTCATTATGGCTACACCTTC.

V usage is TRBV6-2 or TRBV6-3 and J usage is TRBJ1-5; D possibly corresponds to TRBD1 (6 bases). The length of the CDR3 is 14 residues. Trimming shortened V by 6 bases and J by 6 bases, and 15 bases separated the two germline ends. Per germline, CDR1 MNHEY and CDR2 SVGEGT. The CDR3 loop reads CASSPGGGIQPQHF. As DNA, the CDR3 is TGTGCCAGCAGCCCGGGAGGGGGTATTCAGCCCCAGCATTTT.

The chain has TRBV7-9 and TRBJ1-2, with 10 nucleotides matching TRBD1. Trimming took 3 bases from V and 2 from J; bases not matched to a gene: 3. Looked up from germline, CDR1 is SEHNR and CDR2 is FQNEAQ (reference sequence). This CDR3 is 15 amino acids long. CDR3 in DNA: TGTGCCAGCAGCTTGGGACAGGGGTTGAACTATGGCTACACCTTC. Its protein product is CASSLGQGLNYGYTF.

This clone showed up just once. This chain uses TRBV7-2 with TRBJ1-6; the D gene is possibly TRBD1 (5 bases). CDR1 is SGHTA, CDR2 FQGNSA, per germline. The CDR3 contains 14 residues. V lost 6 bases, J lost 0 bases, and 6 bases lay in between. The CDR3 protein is CASRGGSYNSPLHF. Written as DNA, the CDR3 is TGTGCCAGCAGGGGGGGCTCCTATAATTCACCCCTCCACTTT.

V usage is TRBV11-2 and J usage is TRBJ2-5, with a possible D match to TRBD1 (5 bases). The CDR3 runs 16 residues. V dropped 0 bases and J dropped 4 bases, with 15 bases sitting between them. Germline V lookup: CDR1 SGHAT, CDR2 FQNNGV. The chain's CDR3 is CASSLDSRAGIETQYF. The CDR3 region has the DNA TGTGCCAGCAGCTTAGATTCTAGGGCAGGGATAGAGACCCAGTACTTC.

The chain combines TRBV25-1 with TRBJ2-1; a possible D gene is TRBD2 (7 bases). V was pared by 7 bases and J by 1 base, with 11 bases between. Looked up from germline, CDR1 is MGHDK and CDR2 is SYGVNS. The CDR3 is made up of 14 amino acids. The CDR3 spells CASKRGGSYNEQFF. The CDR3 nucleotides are TGTGCCAGCAAAAGGGGGGGTTCCTACAATGAGCAGTTCTTC.

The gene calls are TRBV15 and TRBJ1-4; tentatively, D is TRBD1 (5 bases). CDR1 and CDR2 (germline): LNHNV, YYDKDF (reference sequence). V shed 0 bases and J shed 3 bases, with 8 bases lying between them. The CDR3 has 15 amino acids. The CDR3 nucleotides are TGTGCCACCAGCAGAGATCAGGGTGCTAATGAAAAACTGTTTTTT. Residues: CATSRDQGANEKLFF.

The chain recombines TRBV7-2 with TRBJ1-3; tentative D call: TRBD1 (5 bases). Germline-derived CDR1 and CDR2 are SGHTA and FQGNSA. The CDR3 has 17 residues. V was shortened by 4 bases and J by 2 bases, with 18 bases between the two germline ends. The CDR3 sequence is CASSSLGRGSAGNTIYF. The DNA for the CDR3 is TGTGCCAGCAGCTCCCTGGGAAGGGGATCCGCTGGAAACACCATATATTTT.

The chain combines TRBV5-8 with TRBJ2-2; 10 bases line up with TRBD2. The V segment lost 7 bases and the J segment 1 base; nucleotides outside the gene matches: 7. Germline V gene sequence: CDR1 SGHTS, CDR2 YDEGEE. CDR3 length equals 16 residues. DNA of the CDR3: TGTGCCAGCGGCAGCGGGGGGGCTGGGAACACCGGGGAGCTGTTTTTT. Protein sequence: CASGSGGAGNTGELFF.

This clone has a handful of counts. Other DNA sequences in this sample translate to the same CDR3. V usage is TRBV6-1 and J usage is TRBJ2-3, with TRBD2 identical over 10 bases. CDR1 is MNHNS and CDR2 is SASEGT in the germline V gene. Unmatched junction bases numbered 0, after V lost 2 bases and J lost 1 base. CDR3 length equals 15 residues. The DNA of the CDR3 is TGTGCCAGCAGTGAAACTAGCGGGGGCACAGATACGCAGTATTTT. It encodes CASSETSGGTDTQYF.

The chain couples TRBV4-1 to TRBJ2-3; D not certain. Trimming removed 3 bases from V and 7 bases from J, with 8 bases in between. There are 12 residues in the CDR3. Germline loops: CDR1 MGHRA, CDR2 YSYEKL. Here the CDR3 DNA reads TGCGCCAGCAGCCAGAGGATGAATACGCAGTATTTT. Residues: CASSQRMNTQYF.

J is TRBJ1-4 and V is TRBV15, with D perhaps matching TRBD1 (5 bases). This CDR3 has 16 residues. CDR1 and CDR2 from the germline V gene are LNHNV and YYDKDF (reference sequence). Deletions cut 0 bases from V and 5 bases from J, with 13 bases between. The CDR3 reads CATSRDGGGTNEKLFF. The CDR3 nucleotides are TGTGCCACCAGCAGAGACGGGGGGGGAACCAATGAAAAACTGTTTTTT. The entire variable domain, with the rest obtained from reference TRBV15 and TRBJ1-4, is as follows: DAMVIQNPRYQVTQFGKPVTLSCSQTLNHNVMYWYQQKSSQAPKLLFHYYDKDFNNEADTPDNFQSRRPNTSFCFLDIRSPGLGDTAMYLCATSRDGGGTNEKLFFGSGTQLSVL.

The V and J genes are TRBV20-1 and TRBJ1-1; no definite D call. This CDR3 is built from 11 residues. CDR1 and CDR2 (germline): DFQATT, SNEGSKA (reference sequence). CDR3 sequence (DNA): TGCAGAGGCGGGGTTCCCACTGAAGCTTTCTTT. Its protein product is CRGGVPTEAFF.

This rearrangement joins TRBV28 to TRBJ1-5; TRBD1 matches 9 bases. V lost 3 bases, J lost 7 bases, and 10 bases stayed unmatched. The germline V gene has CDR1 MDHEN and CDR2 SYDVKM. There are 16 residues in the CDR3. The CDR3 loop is CASSLGGQGGRQPQHF. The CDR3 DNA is TGTGCCAGCAGTTTGGGGGGACAGGGAGGGAGACAGCCCCAGCATTTT.

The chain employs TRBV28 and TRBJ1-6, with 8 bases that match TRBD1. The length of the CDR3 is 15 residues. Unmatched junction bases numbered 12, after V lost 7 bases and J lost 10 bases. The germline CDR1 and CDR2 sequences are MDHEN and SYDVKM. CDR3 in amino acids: CASTGTRTGRSPLHF. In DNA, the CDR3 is TGTGCCAGCACCGGGACCCGGACAGGGAGGTCACCCCTCCACTTT.

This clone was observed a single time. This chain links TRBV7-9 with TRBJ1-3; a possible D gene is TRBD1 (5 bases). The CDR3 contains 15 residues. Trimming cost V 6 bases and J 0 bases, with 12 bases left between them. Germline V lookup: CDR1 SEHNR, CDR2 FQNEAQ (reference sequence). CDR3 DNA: TGTGCCAGCAGTACAACAGGCGCCTCTGGAAACACCATATATTTT. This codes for CASSTTGASGNTIYF.

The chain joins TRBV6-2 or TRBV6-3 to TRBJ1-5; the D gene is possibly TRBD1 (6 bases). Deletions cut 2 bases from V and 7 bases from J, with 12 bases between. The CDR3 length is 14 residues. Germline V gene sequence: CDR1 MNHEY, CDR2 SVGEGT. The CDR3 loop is CASSYRGGEQPQHF. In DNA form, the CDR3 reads TGTGCCAGCAGTTACCGAGGGGGTGAACAGCCCCAGCATTTT.

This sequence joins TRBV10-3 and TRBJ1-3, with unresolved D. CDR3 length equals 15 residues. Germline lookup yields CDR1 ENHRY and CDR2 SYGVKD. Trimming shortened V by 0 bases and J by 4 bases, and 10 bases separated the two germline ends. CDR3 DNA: TGTGCCATCAGTGAGTCGAGATATACCGGAAACACCATATATTTT. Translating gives CAISESRYTGNTIYF.

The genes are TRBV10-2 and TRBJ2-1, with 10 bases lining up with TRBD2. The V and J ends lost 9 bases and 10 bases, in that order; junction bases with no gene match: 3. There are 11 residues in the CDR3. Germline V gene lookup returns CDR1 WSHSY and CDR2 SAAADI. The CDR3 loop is CASELAGEQFF. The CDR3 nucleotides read TGCGCCAGTGAACTAGCGGGGGAGCAGTTCTTC.

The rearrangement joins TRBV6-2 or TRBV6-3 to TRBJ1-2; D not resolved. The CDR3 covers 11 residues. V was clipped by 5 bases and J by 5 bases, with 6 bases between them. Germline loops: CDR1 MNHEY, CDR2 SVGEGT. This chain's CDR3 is CASSRGYGYTF. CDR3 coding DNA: TGTGCCAGCAGTCGGGGATATGGCTACACCTTC.

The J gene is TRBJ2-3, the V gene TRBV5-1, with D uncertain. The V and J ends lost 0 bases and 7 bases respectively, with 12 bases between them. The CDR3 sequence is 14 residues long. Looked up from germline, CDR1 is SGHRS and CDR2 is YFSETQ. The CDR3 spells CASSLAYYVNTQYF. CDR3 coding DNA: TGCGCCAGCAGCTTGGCCTACTATGTGAATACGCAGTATTTT.

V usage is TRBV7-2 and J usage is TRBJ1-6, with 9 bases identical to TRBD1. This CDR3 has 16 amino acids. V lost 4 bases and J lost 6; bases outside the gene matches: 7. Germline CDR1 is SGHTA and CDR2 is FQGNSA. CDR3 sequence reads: CASSSDRGAFNSPLHF. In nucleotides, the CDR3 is TGTGCCAGCAGCTCGGACAGGGGAGCTTTTAATTCACCCCTCCACTTT.